The clone carrying this T cell receptor (beta chain) occurred once. This entry belongs to a study of blood T cell repertoires in COVID-19. About the research overall: PBMCs, B-cell-depleted T cells, or T cells were the source of the cDNA or gDNA that made up the material.

Germline CDR1 SEHNR, CDR2 FQNEAQ (reference sequence). The trim removed 5 bases at V and 5 bases at J, leaving 6 bases unmatched. This CDR3 region has 15 residues. While infection was still active, Seattle patients were enrolled and then followed longitudinally. Per the original methods: Reference gene primer amplification yielded estimated nucleated cell counts. Some clones are missing from TCRdb's copy, which holds only in-frame ones; the method was immunoSEQ multiplex PCR. That table gives V, J and clone size, and the DNA gave D and trimming. Of roughly 120,000 clones listed, approximately 85% are singletons.

This chain connects TRBV7-9 to TRBJ2-2, with 9 bases matching TRBD2. The clonotype originates from an elderly woman with COVID-19, enrolled during active disease. The material sequenced was peripheral blood. CDR3 in amino acids: CASSLGTSSTGELFF. CDR3 nucleotides: TGTGCCAGCAGCCTTGGGACTAGCAGTACCGGGGAGCTGTTTTTT.